The present TCR beta chain was sequenced within a study of blood T cell repertoires in COVID-19. The wider study: Acute and convalescent COVID-19 samples came from the United States, Italy and Spain. Sources were T cells, B-cell-depleted T cells, or PBMCs; the material itself was cDNA or gDNA.

CDR1 is LNHDA, CDR2 SQIVND, per germline (reference sequence). The CDR3 sequence is 13 residues long. The V gene lost 2 bases and the J gene lost 1 base, with 5 bases spanning the gap. TCRdb's table, derived via immunoSEQ multiplex PCR, lists solely in-frame clones and lacks some. The table records 200,000 to 250,000 clones, 90% of them present only once. What was sequenced was PBMCs or T cells enriched from blood (not recorded which). The chain recombines TRBV19 with TRBJ2-5; no reliable D call. The origin of this receptor is a man aged 30 to 39 who had been exposed to COVID-19. The CDR3 DNA sequence: TGTGCCAGTAGTATACATCCCCAAGAGACCCAGTACTTC. Protein product: CASSIHPQETQYF.